This T cell receptor (beta chain) emerged from a study of blood T cell repertoires in COVID-19 (dated by TCRdb to about 2020). Context from the whole study: Samples from collaborators originated in the United States, Italy and Spain and spanned both the acute and convalescent phases of COVID-19. Where available, HLA class I and class II types were obtained from metadata supplied by the sample provider rather than from assay-based typing. The samples were drawn from the first 160 participants of the ongoing ImmuneRACE study and from 1,254 subjects provided by 6 global collaborators. The dataset comprised deeply sampled blood TCRbeta repertoires from subjects exposed to, actively infected with, or recovered from COVID-19. The repertoires were released in a freely available public database intended as a resource for research on the immune response to SARS-CoV-2. A de-identified subject ID, COVID-19 status, age in years and sex were almost always included in the sample metadata. The prospective study material was composed of cDNA or gDNA derived from T cells, B-cell-depleted T cells, or PBMCs. The full study reports these points: The quantity of clinical and demographic metadata differed by source and by participant and was supplied without curation.

The immunoSEQ Assay, a bias-controlled multiplex PCR, was used to amplify TCRbeta CDR3 regions from genomic DNA. Per the authors' processing: Within the assay, amplification of reference gene primers was used to estimate how many nucleated cells each sample contained. To quantify the absolute abundance of each unique TCRbeta CDR3 rearrangement, sequence reads were collapsed and filtered. For each sample, productive Simpson clonality was calculated as the square root of Simpson's diversity index across productive rearrangements. TCRdb obtained this table from immuneACCESS and retained in-frame rearrangements with V and J assigned. These tables miss some clones; where compared with another copy, unresolved V genes account for less than half of the shortfall, and the remainder is unexplained. V and J calls and clone size are those listed in that table; D and trimming were worked out from the DNA. In all, the sample holds about 190,000 clones, and about 85% of those were seen once. The ten largest clonotypes hold 20% of the sample.

As encoded in the germline V gene, CDR1 is MNHNS while CDR2 is SASEGT. The V end loses 5 bases and the J end loses 9 bases, and a stretch of 16 bases separates them. Including cysteine and phenylalanine, the CDR3 has 13 amino acids. Here the CDR3 DNA is all that survives: 39 bases in frame from base 1. A remark on this clone: The clone's antigen remains unknown. The sample holds no much larger clone one base away, and base qualities are not on file.

Collaborating institutions collected whole blood in K2EDTA tubes following their own protocols. For TCRbeta analysis, collaborator samples were shipped as frozen whole blood, as isolated PBMCs, or as DNA extracted from either sample type. Sequencing input: peripheral blood. The chain was built from TRBV6-1 and TRBJ1-2, with TRBD1 as a weak D call on 5 bases. This TCR was recovered from a human donor in a cohort sampled during active COVID-19. The encoded CDR3 is CASSYSGPKRYTF. The nucleotide sequence reads TGTGCCAGCAGTTATTCAGGGCCTAAACGCTACACCTTC.